One and the same sample provided the 24 T cell receptor beta chains below, sequenced in a study of cytomegalovirus exposure and HLA in healthy donors. The PCR contained 60 Vbeta and 13 Jbeta primers. The protocol was immunoSEQ multiplex PCR, while the TCRdb copy is restricted to in-frame clones and leaves out a portion. Among some 160,000 clones, around 74% were seen once, and the ten largest hold about 1.4%. Sequencing was performed on PBMCs. The receptors stem from a woman in her 30s in good health and CMV-seronegative.

The chain combines TRBV7-6 with TRBJ1-1; D not resolved. V lost 5 bases to trimming and J lost 0 bases, with 7 bases between them. CDR1 SGHVS and CDR2 FNYEAQ come from the germline V gene. The CDR3 loop spans 13 amino acids. The CDR3 nucleotides are TGTGCCAGCAGCCGTTACTTGAACACTGAAGCTTTCTTT. Its protein product is CASSRYLNTEAFF. Drawing the rest from reference TRBV7-6 and TRBJ1-1, the complete variable domain is GAGVSQSPRYKVTKRGQDVALRCDPISGHVSLYWYRQALGQGPEFLTYFNYEAQQDKSGLPNDRFSAERPEGSISTLTIQRTEQRDSAMYRCASSRYLNTEAFFGQGTRLTVV.

The chain joins TRBV6-5 to TRBJ1-4; TRBD1 agrees at 8 bases. The CDR3 extends over 15 amino acids. The V gene's germline CDR1 is MNHEY and CDR2 SVGAGI. V was pared by 5 bases and J by 5 bases, with 7 bases of the junction left unmatched. The CDR3 reads CASSNLDRVNEKLFF. The CDR3 region has the DNA TGTGCCAGCAGTAACCTGGACAGGGTCAATGAAAAACTGTTTTTT.

This clone was picked up one time. The chain combines TRBV5-1 with TRBJ1-6; D is undetermined. CDR3 size: 14 residues. The V end lost 4 bases, the J end lost 7 bases, and 12 bases lay between the germline ends. In germline, CDR1 is SGHRS, CDR2 YFSETQ. This CDR3 is CASSASEGNSPLHF. CDR3 DNA sequence: TGCGCCAGCAGCGCATCGGAGGGAAATTCACCCCTCCACTTT. Based on the CDR3 plus reference TRBV5-1 and TRBJ1-6, the full variable domain is KAGVTQTPRYLIKTRGQQVTLSCSPISGHRSVSWYQQTPGQGLQFLFEYFSETQRNKGNFPGRFSGRQFSNSRSEMNVSTLELGDSALYLCASSASEGNSPLHFGNGTRLTVT.

The rearrangement links TRBV6-6 to TRBJ2-7; maybe TRBD1 (6 bases). Between the trimmed V and J ends, which lost 2 bases and 3 bases, there was a span of 11 bases. CDR1 is MNHNY, CDR2 SVGAGI, per germline (reference sequence). The length of the CDR3 is 14 residues. This CDR3 is CASSYGLGGYEQYF. As DNA, the CDR3 is TGTGCCAGCAGTTACGGTCTAGGGGGCTACGAGCAGTACTTC.

This clone was seen a single time. V is TRBV2 and J is TRBJ1-5, with 8 bases matching TRBD1. V gave up 3 bases and J gave up 2 bases; unmatched junction bases: 9. Germline CDR1 is SNHLY and CDR2 is FYNNEI. The CDR3 has 17 residues. CDR3 in amino acids: CASSDGDRPYGNQPQHF. The CDR3 DNA sequence: TGTGCCAGCAGTGACGGGGACAGGCCATACGGCAATCAGCCCCAGCATTTT.

The chain combines TRBV18 with TRBJ1-3, with D unclear. Germline-derived CDR1 and CDR2 are KGHSH and LQKENI. The CDR3 has 16 amino acids. V gave up 1 base and J gave up 0 bases, with 10 bases separating them. Here the CDR3 DNA reads TGTGCCAGCTCACCACTTCCGGTGAGCTCTGGAAACACCATATATTTT. Its translation is CASSPLPVSSGNTIYF.

This clone has more than one count but fewer than ten. CDR3 region: CASSVAPVTGELFF. CDR3 DNA sequence: TGTGCCAGCAGCGTAGCCCCGGTCACCGGGGAGCTGTTTTTT. The J gene is TRBJ2-2, the V gene TRBV9; D unresolved. The CDR3 loop spans 14 amino acids. V was shortened by 0 bases and J by 4 bases, with 7 bases between the two germline ends. Per germline, CDR1 SGDLS and CDR2 YYNGEE.

The chain combines TRBV4-1 with TRBJ2-1, with D perhaps matching TRBD2 (6 bases). Trimming took off 6 bases at V and 0 bases at J, with 12 bases between the two ends. This CDR3 is 15 amino acids long. Germline CDR1 MGHRA, CDR2 YSYEKL. The CDR3 nucleotides are TGCGCCAGCAGAGGTAGCGGACACTCCTACAATGAGCAGTTCTTC. Its translation is CASRGSGHSYNEQFF.

The V call is TRBV5-1, the J call TRBJ1-2; D is undetermined. The V end lost 4 bases, the J end lost 7 bases, and 11 bases lay between the germline ends. This CDR3 is 12 amino acids long. CDR1 SGHRS and CDR2 YFSETQ come from the germline V gene. The CDR3 loop reads CASSPDTSGYTF. The DNA of the CDR3 is TGCGCCAGCAGCCCAGATACAAGTGGCTACACCTTC.

The rearrangement uses TRBV6-6 and TRBJ1-5, with D possibly matching TRBD1 (5 bases). Per the germline V gene, CDR1 is MNHNY and CDR2 is SVGAGI (reference sequence). The CDR3 runs to 13 residues. V gave up 0 bases and J gave up 5 bases, with 5 bases separating them. CDR3: CASSYSGHQPQHF. The CDR3 DNA follows: TGTGCCAGCAGTTACTCGGGGCATCAGCCCCAGCATTTT.

The V gene is TRBV9, the J gene TRBJ2-1; 13 positions match TRBD2. CDR1 SGDLS and CDR2 YYNGEE come from the germline V gene. CDR3 size: 16 residues. The ends lost 0 bases at V and 4 bases at J; junction bases unmatched: 1. CDR3 region: CASSVGLAGGYNEQFF. The DNA for the CDR3 is TGTGCCAGCAGCGTAGGACTAGCGGGGGGTTACAATGAGCAGTTCTTC.

The CDR3 DNA is TGTGCCAGCAGTATTATCGGACAGGCTGTTACCGCTGGCTACACCTTC. Translating gives CASSIIGQAVTAGYTF. This chain connects TRBV28 to TRBJ1-2, with 7 bases aligning to TRBD1. The CDR3 is 16 amino acids. CDR1 and CDR2 from the germline V gene are MDHEN and SYDVKM. The V segment lost 5 bases and the J segment 7 bases; nucleotides outside the gene matches: 16.

V usage is TRBV2 and J usage is TRBJ2-5, with 8 bases that match TRBD1. Germline V gene sequence: CDR1 SNHLY, CDR2 FYNNEI. V trimming: 5 bases; J trimming: 6 bases; junction bases outside the gene matches: 8. This CDR3 has 14 amino acids. The CDR3 protein is CASSPGQGAKTQYF. CDR3 in DNA: TGTGCCAGCAGTCCTGGACAGGGCGCAAAGACCCAGTACTTC.

About this clone itself: One junction end disagrees with the germline gene, perhaps due to a read error. V gene TRBV5-1 combines with J gene TRBJ1-1, with 8 bases aligning to TRBD1. The CDR3 length is 14 residues. From germline, CDR1 is SGHRS and CDR2 YFSETQ. This CDR3 reads CASSHRDRNTEASF. CDR3 in DNA: TGCGCCAGCAGCCATCGGGACAGGAACACTGAAGCTTCCTTT.

The chain has TRBV7-3 and TRBJ2-1; 12 nucleotides match TRBD1. This CDR3 has 18 amino acids. The V and J ends lost 2 bases and 7 bases, in that order; junction bases with no gene match: 12. The germline CDR1 and CDR2 sequences are SGHTA and FQGTGA. CDR3 DNA: TGTGCCAGCAGCTTAGTGCCCATCCCGGGACAGGGGGCAAATGAGCAGTTCTTC. Translated: CASSLVPIPGQGANEQFF. The variable domain in full, with the rest retrieved from reference TRBV7-3 and TRBJ2-1, is GAGVSQTPSNKVTEKGKYVELRCDPISGHTALYWYRQSLGQGPEFLIYFQGTGAADDSGLPNDRFFAVRPEGSVSTLKIQRTERGDSAVYLCASSLVPIPGQGANEQFFGPGTRLTVL.

The J gene is TRBJ1-2, the V gene TRBV7-2, with D unresolved. CDR3 length: 13 residues. Germline lookup yields CDR1 SGHTA and CDR2 FQGNSA. The V end was cut by 1 base, the J end by 4 bases, with 7 bases between. The CDR3 here is CASSLERVYGYTF. The DNA of the CDR3 is TGTGCCAGCAGCTTAGAGCGCGTCTATGGCTACACCTTC.

This clone has only a few counts. This chain joins TRBV10-2 and TRBJ2-7, with 8 positions matching TRBD2. V shed 6 bases, J shed 7 bases, and the junction held 11 bases outside the gene matches. Germline CDR1 and CDR2: WSHSY and SAAADI. The CDR3 spans 14 residues. CDR3 sequence: CASRIAGQEREQYF. CDR3 DNA: TGCGCCAGCAGAATAGCGGGGCAAGAGAGGGAGCAGTACTTC.

The chain couples TRBV2 to TRBJ2-5; D is unclear. The V and J ends lost 5 bases and 5 bases respectively, with 6 bases between them. The CDR3 runs 11 residues. Per germline, CDR1 SNHLY and CDR2 FYNNEI. In DNA, the CDR3 is TGTGCCAGCAGTCTCCTGGAGACCCAGTACTTC. Translated, it gives CASSLLETQYF.

CDR3: CASSQDLANRGNTIYF. As DNA, the CDR3 is TGCGCCAGCAGCCAAGATTTGGCAAATCGTGGAAACACCATATATTTT. This sequence joins TRBV4-1 and TRBJ1-3; D gene uncertain. This CDR3 region has 16 residues. In germline, CDR1 is MGHRA, CDR2 YSYEKL. With 0 bases removed from V and 3 bases from J, the gap between germline ends came to 12 bases.

The chain combines TRBV7-8 with TRBJ2-3; 9 bases fit TRBD2. The germline V gene encodes CDR1 SGHVS and CDR2 FQNEAQ. The V segment lost 2 bases and the J segment 2 bases; nucleotides outside the gene matches: 8. The CDR3 runs to 17 residues. CDR3 DNA sequence: TGTGCCAGCAGCTTAAGAGTAGCGGGGGCTATCACAGATACGCAGTATTTT. Its protein product is CASSLRVAGAITDTQYF.

This clone occurred a few times. The CDR3 DNA is TGTGCCAGCAGCTTAGTGGCCTCCTCTGAAGCTTTCTTT. This sequence encodes CASSLVASSEAFF. The V gene is TRBV7-8, the J gene TRBJ1-1; D unresolved. Germline CDR1 and CDR2: SGHVS and FQNEAQ. The CDR3 length is 13 residues. V lost 1 base to trimming and J lost 6 bases, with 9 bases between them.

This clone is judged medium-sized. J is TRBJ2-5 and V is TRBV2; TRBD1 matches 8 bases. Germline CDR1 is SNHLY and CDR2 is FYNNEI. The V segment lost 4 bases and the J segment 0 bases; nucleotides outside the gene matches: 4. The CDR3 length is 15 residues. CDR3 residues: CASSVRDRYQETQYF. For the CDR3, the DNA is TGTGCCAGCAGTGTAAGGGACAGGTACCAAGAGACCCAGTACTTC.

This clone was seen a single time. The genes are TRBV19 and TRBJ1-1; D not resolved. The V end was cut by 9 bases, the J end by 5 bases, with 13 bases between. The CDR3 runs 12 residues. Germline CDR1 and CDR2: LNHDA and SQIVND (reference sequence). The CDR3 sequence is CASKWYGTEAFF. In DNA form, the CDR3 reads TGTGCCAGCAAGTGGTACGGGACTGAAGCTTTCTTT.

This clone was counted a single time. The gene calls are TRBV6-6 and TRBJ1-2; D possibly corresponds to TRBD1 (6 bases). V shed 7 bases and J shed 5 bases, with 11 bases lying between them. Per germline, CDR1 MNHNY and CDR2 SVGAGI (reference sequence). The CDR3 length is 12 residues. CDR3 protein: CASMKGEYGYTF. CDR3 nucleotides: TGTGCCAGCATGAAGGGGGAGTATGGCTACACCTTC.